A single sample gave rise to the 10 T cell receptor beta chains below, sequenced in a study of tumor-infiltrating lymphocytes in primary liver carcinoma. The investigators made TCR beta cDNA from about 510 ng total RNA, using a constant-region primer. Nested multiplex PCR, run for three rounds with slightly modified ARM-PCR, yielded TCR beta libraries. The study ran its first two PCR rounds for roughly 11 cycles each, using TRBV1-TRBV30 forward primers and a C-beta reverse primer. One entry per CDR3 protein results from TCRdb running MiXCR on the multiplex PCR reads. The table records about 310,000 distinct CDR3 sequences, 58% of them present only once. Blood RNA was derived from unsorted whole blood, and germline DNA was extracted too. Specimen: peripheral blood. The receptors come from a woman in her thirties with primary liver carcinoma and hepatitis B virus infection.

In regard to this clonotype: A much larger clone is a single base away; this may be a read error. CDR3 region: CASRGYVRTYEQYF. Written as DNA, the CDR3 is TGTGCCAGCAGAGGCTACGTGAGGACCTACGAGCAGTACTTC. The chain couples TRBV6-2 or TRBV6-3 to TRBJ2-7; D is undetermined. V was pared by 6 bases and J by 2 bases, with 14 bases between. There are 14 residues in the CDR3. Germline CDR1 is MNHEY and CDR2 is SVGEGT.

Of note for this clonotype: A much larger clone differs by one base, so this may be a read error. The chain uses TRBV6-5 and TRBJ1-3, with D possibly being TRBD1 (5 bases). Germline CDR1 reads MNHEY; CDR2 reads SVGAGI. This CDR3 comprises 13 residues. In DNA, the CDR3 is TGTGCCAGCAGTCCGGGACGAACAAACACCATATGTTTT. This codes for CASSPGRTNTICF.

This clonotype showed up many times. This chain uses TRBV6-2 or TRBV6-3 with TRBJ2-5; D remains unclear. Trimming stripped 6 bases from V and 1 base from J, with 12 bases between. Germline CDR1 MNHEY, CDR2 SVGEGT. The CDR3 is 14 residues long. DNA of the CDR3: TGTGCCAGCAGACGCGACGGCGCCCAAGAGACCCAGTACTTC. Translation gives CASRRDGAQETQYF.

About this clonotype itself: This may come from a read error, since a much larger clone is one base off. The rearrangement uses TRBV29-1 and TRBJ2-3, with D possibly matching TRBD1 (6 bases). This CDR3 spans 14 amino acids. The V end lost 6 bases, the J end lost 7 bases, and 20 bases lay between the germline ends. Germline V gene data show CDR1 as SQVTM and CDR2 as ANQGSEA. CDR3 protein: CSVRKGERTNTQYF. For the CDR3, the DNA is TGCAGCGTCAGAAAGGGGGAGCGGACAAATACGCAGTATTTT.

As for this clonotype: In this CDR3 the conserved last residue, phenylalanine or tryptophan, is missing, so a read error is likely. This chain uses TRBV11-2 with TRBJ2-1; D is possibly TRBD1 or TRBD2 (5 bases each). Germline loops: CDR1 SGHAT, CDR2 FQNNGV. This CDR3 has 15 amino acids. The V and J ends lost 5 bases and 10 bases respectively, with 21 bases between them. The CDR3 reads CASSTGLTGPREQFL. CDR3 nucleotide sequence: TGTGCCAGCAGCACGGGGCTAACGGGCCCCCGAGAGCAGTTCTTG.

This chain uses TRBV19 with TRBJ2-2; no reliable D call. There are 11 residues in the CDR3. The V end was cut by 6 bases, the J end by 4 bases, with 3 bases between. Germline V gene lookup returns CDR1 LNHDA and CDR2 SQIVND (reference sequence). CDR3: CASRFTGELFF. CDR3 in DNA: TGTGCCAGTAGATTCACCGGGGAGCTGTTTTTT.

The J gene is TRBJ1-1, the V gene TRBV11-2; 10 positions match TRBD1. The CDR3 covers 13 residues. V lost 6 bases to trimming and J lost 6 bases; unmatched junction nucleotides: 4. From germline, CDR1 is SGHAT and CDR2 FQNNGV. CDR3 sequence (DNA): TGTGCCAGCAGGTCAGGGACAGGGGCTGAAGCTTTCTTT. It translates to CASRSGTGAEAFF.

A few counts support this clonotype. The CDR3 sequence: CASSPATGGFGHTEAFF. The CDR3 DNA reads TGTGCCAGCAGCCCAGCCACAGGCGGATTCGGTCACACTGAAGCTTTCTTT. The chain has TRBV13 and TRBJ1-1; tentatively, D is TRBD1 (5 bases). The CDR3 runs to 17 residues. CDR1 is PRHDT, CDR2 FYEKMQ, per germline (reference sequence). Trimming took 5 bases from V and 3 from J, leaving 22 bases between them.

The V call is TRBV30, the J call TRBJ1-3; 8 bases align to TRBD1. The V gene end was trimmed by 4 bases and the J gene end by 6 bases; junction bases not matched to a gene: 8. The CDR3 is 14 amino acids. In germline, CDR1 is GTSNPN, CDR2 SVGIG (reference sequence). CDR3 amino acids: CAWTAGDRINTIYF. The DNA for the CDR3 is TGTGCCTGGACGGCGGGGGACAGGATAAACACCATATATTTT.

With respect to this clonotype: Being one base from a much bigger clone, this may be a read error. The chain employs TRBV5-6 and TRBJ2-7; D not certain. Germline CDR1 SGHDT, CDR2 YYEEEE. The CDR3 has 14 residues. This CDR3 is CPSSLDLAVYEQYF. The CDR3 bases are TGTCCCAGCAGCTTGGATCTGGCGGTCTACGAGCAGTACTTC.